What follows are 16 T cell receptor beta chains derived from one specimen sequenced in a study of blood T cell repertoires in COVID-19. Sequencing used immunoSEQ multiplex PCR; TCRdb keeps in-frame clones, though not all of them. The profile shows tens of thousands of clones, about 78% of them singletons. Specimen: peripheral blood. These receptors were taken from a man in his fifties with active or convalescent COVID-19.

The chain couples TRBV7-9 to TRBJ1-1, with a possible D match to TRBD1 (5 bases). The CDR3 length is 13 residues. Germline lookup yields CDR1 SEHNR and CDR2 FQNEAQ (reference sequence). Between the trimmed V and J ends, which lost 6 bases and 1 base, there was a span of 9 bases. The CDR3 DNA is TGTGCCAGCAGTCCCACAGGGAACACTGAAGCTTTCTTT. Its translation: CASSPTGNTEAFF. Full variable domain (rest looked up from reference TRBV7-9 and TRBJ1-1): DTGVSQNPRHKITKRGQNVTFRCDPISEHNRLYWYRQTLGQGPEFLTYFQNEAQLEKSRLLSDRFSAERPKGSFSTLEIQRTEQGDSAMYLCASSPTGNTEAFFGQGTRLTVV.

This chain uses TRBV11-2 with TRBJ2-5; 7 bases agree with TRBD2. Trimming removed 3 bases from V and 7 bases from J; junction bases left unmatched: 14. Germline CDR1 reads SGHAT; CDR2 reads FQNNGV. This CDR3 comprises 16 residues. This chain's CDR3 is CASSFDRGTTGATQYF. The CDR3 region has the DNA TGTGCCAGCAGCTTCGACCGCGGGACTACTGGGGCGACCCAGTACTTC.

CDR3 residues: CATTTYEQYF. Here the CDR3 DNA reads TGTGCCACCACCACCTACGAGCAGTACTTC. The chain links TRBV24-1 to TRBJ2-7; D not resolved. CDR3 length equals 10 residues. Trimming pared 8 bases from V and 2 bases from J, leaving 3 bases between. Germline loops: CDR1 KGHDR, CDR2 SFDVKD.

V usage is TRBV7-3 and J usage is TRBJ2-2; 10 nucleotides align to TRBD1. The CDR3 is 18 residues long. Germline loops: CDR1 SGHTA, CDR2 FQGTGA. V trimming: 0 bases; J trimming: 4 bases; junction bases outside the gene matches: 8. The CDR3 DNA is TGTGCCAGCAGCTTAACTAGGCCCTGGACAGGGGGCACCGGGGAGCTGTTTTTT. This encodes CASSLTRPWTGGTGELFF.

The CDR3 here is CSADDRLNTEAFF. The CDR3 DNA reads as TGCAGCGCAGACGACAGGCTGAACACTGAAGCTTTCTTT. The chain combines TRBV29-1 with TRBJ1-1; perhaps TRBD1 as D (6 bases). The ends were cut back, 7 bases at V and 0 bases at J, with 12 bases in the middle. Germline values: CDR1 SQVTM, CDR2 ANQGSEA. The length of the CDR3 is 13 residues.

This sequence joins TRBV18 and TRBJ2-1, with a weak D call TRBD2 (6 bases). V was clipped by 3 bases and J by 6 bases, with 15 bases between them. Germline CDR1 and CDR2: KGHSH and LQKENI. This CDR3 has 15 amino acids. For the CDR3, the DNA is TGTGCCAGCTCACCTATCGGGACGGAGGGCAATGAGCAGTTCTTC. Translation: CASSPIGTEGNEQFF.

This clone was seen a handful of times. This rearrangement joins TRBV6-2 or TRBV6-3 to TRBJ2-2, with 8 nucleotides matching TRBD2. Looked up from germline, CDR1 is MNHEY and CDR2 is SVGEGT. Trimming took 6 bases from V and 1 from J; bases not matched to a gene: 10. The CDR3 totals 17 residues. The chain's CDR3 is CASSRRAGAGNTGELFF. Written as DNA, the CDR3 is TGTGCCAGCAGCCGGAGAGCGGGGGCCGGGAACACCGGGGAGCTGTTTTTT.

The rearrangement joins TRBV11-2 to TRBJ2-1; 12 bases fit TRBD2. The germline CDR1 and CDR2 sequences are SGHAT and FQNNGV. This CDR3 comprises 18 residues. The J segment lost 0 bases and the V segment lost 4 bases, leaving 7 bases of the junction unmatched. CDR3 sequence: CASSSGLAGLASYNEQFF. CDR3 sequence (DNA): TGTGCCAGCAGCTCCGGACTAGCGGGGCTTGCCTCCTACAATGAGCAGTTCTTC.

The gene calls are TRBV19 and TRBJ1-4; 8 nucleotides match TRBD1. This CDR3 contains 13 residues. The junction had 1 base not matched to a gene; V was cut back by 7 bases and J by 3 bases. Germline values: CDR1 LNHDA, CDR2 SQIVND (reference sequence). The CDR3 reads CASKDRANEKLFF. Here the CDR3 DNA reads TGTGCCAGTAAGGACAGGGCTAATGAAAAACTGTTTTTT.

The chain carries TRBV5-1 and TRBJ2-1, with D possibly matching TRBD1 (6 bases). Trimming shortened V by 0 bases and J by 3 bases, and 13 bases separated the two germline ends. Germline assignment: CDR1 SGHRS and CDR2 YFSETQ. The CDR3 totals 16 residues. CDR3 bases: TGCGCCAGCAGCTTGGCTCGGACAGACCTCTACAATGAGCAGTTCTTC. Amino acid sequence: CASSLARTDLYNEQFF.

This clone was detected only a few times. This chain's CDR3 is CASTRDRAYSNQPQHF. CDR3 nucleotide sequence: TGTGCCAGTACCCGGGACAGGGCGTATAGCAATCAGCCCCAGCATTTT. The V and J genes are TRBV19 and TRBJ1-5; 9 bases line up with TRBD1. This CDR3 comprises 16 residues. With 7 bases clipped from V and 0 bases from J, the junction kept 7 bases outside the gene matches. Germline V lookup: CDR1 LNHDA, CDR2 SQIVND (reference sequence).

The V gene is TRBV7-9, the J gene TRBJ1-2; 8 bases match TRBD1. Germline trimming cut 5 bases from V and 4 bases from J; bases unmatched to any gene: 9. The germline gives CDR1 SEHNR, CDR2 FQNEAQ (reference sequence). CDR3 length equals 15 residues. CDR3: CASSPDVDRAYGYTF. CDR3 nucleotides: TGTGCCAGCAGCCCAGACGTGGACAGGGCCTATGGCTACACCTTC.

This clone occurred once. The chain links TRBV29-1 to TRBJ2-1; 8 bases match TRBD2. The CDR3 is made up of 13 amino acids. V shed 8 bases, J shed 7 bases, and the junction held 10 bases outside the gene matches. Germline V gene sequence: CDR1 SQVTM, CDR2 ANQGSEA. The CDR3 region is CSSQQAGGNEQFF. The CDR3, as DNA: TGCAGCTCCCAGCAGGCGGGAGGTAATGAGCAGTTCTTC.

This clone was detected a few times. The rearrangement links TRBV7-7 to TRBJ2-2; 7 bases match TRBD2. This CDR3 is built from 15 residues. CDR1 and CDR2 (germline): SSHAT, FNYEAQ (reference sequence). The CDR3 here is CAISWEGSNTGELFF. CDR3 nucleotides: TGTGCTATCTCCTGGGAGGGATCGAACACCGGGGAGCTGTTTTTT. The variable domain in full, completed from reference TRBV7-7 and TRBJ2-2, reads GAGVSQSPRYKVTKRGQDVTLRCDPISSHATLYWYQQALGQGPEFLTYFNYEAQPDKSGLPSDRFSAERPEGSISTLTIQRTEQRDSAMYRCAISWEGSNTGELFFGEGSRLTVL.

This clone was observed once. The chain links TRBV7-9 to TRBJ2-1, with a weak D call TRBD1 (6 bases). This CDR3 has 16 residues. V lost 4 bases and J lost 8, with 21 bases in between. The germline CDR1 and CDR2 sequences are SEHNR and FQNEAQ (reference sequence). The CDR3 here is CASSSLGGQSLDEQFF. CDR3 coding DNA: TGTGCCAGCAGCTCACTAGGAGGACAGTCATTGGATGAGCAGTTCTTC.

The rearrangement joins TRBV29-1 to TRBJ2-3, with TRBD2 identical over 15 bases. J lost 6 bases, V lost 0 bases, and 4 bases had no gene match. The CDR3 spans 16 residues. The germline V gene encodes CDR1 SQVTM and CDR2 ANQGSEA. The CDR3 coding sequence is TGCAGCGTTGAAGAGGGACTAGCGGGGGGCCCCGATACGCAGTATTTT. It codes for CSVEEGLAGGPDTQYF.